Sequencing of this T cell receptor beta chain was carried out in a study of cytomegalovirus exposure and HLA in healthy donors. Study observations and caveats: Later, TCR association rates were found to vary by HLA locus, highest for DRB1 and lowest for HLA-C.

Looked up from germline, CDR1 is GTSNPN and CDR2 is SVGIG (reference sequence). V was trimmed by 4 bases and J by 5 bases, leaving 8 bases between them. The CDR3 loop spans 11 amino acids. The PCR was carried out with 60 Vbeta primers and 13 Jbeta primers. This table comes from immunoSEQ multiplex PCR, and its TCRdb copy is limited to in-frame clones, with some not included. The table records some 150,000 clones, 80% of them present only once. The count of this clone is one. The target antigen is unknown. The chain employs TRBV30 and TRBJ1-2; no definite D call. The source of this sequence is a man aged 25-45 years in good health and CMV-seronegative. Sequenced input: PBMCs. This CDR3 reads CAWTRGYGYTF. In DNA form, the CDR3 reads TGTGCCTGGACTCGGGGTTATGGCTACACCTTC. The full variable domain, completed using reference TRBV30 and TRBJ1-2, is SQTIHQWPATLVQPVGSPLSLECTVEGTSNPNLYWYRQAAGRGLQLLFYSVGIGQISSEVPQNLSASRPQDRQFILSSKKLLLSDSGFYLCAWTRGYGYTFGSGTRLTVV.